Presented here are 5 T cell receptor beta chains from one specimen sequenced in a study of T cell repertoires in cytomegalovirus infection. Their antigens remain unidentified. Each CDR3 protein is one row after TCRdb ran MiXCR on the reads. The table includes more than 95,000 distinct CDR3 sequences, about 31% detected once. The sequences come from CD8+ T cells from cultured PBMCs, collected from culture after CMV antigen stimulation. These receptors all stem from a human donor in good health (CMV status not recorded). Some clones in this sample may be carry-over from other donors' samples.

The chain employs TRBV19 and TRBJ1-5, with D tentatively TRBD1 (6 bases). CDR1 LNHDA and CDR2 SQIVND come from the germline V gene (reference sequence). The CDR3 loop spans 17 amino acids. Trimming left V 5 bases short and J 0 bases short, with 17 bases between. For the CDR3, the DNA is TGTGCCAGTAGTGTCCTACAGGGACCCTATAGCAATCAGCCCCAGCATTTT. Its translation is CASSVLQGPYSNQPQHF.

This clonotype has at least ten counts. The chain uses TRBV2 and TRBJ2-5; a weak D match, TRBD2 (6 bases). Trimming shortened V by 2 bases and J by 13 bases, and 20 bases separated the two germline ends. Per the germline V gene, CDR1 is SNHLY and CDR2 is FYNNEI. This CDR3 has 14 amino acids. CDR3 nucleotides: TGTGCCAGCAGTGAAAGTTATCAACCCGGAGGGTCGTACTTC. Amino acid sequence: CASSESYQPGGSYF. Using reference TRBV2 and TRBJ2-5 for the parts outside the CDR3, the full variable domain is EPEVTQTPSHQVTQMGQEVILRCVPISNHLYFYWYRQILGQKVEFLVSFYNNEISEKSEIFDDQFSVERPDGSNFTLKIRSTKLEDSAMYFCASSESYQPGGSYFGPGTRLLVL.

This chain uses TRBV7-2 with TRBJ2-3, with D uncertain. Per the germline V gene, CDR1 is SGHTA and CDR2 is FQGNSA. The CDR3 extends over 14 amino acids. V lost 4 bases, J lost 1 base, and 9 bases lay in between. The CDR3 loop is CASSSIPGTDTQYF. The CDR3, as DNA: TGTGCCAGCAGCTCGATCCCCGGCACAGATACGCAGTATTTT.

This clonotype was counted a single time. The CDR3 loop is CASSIVGLDNEQFF. CDR3 DNA: TGTGCCAGTAGTATAGTTGGACTAGACAATGAGCAGTTCTTC. The J gene is TRBJ2-1, the V gene TRBV19; 7 nucleotides agree with TRBD2. The trim removed 1 base at V and 5 bases at J, leaving 2 bases unmatched. The CDR3 is made up of 14 amino acids. Germline V gene lookup returns CDR1 LNHDA and CDR2 SQIVND (reference sequence). The complete variable domain, with remaining parts taken from reference TRBV19 and TRBJ2-1, reads DGGITQSPKYLFRKEGQNVTLSCEQNLNHDAMYWYRQDPGQGLRLIYYSQIVNDFQKGDIAEGYSVSREKKESFPLTVTSAQKNPTAFYLCASSIVGLDNEQFFGPGTRLTVL.

This clonotype was seen only a few times. The V and J genes are TRBV27 and TRBJ1-1; no definite D call. This CDR3 has 15 residues. V lost 1 base and J lost 0, with 9 bases in between. CDR1 and CDR2 (germline): MNHEY, SMNVEV (reference sequence). In DNA, the CDR3 is TGTGCCAGCAGTTTATTCTCGAGCCTGAACACTGAAGCTTTCTTT. Protein product: CASSLFSSLNTEAFF.